Listed here is a single TCR beta chain. The CDR3 is 11 residues long. Germline CDR1 reads SEHNR; CDR2 reads FQNEAQ (reference sequence). With 4 bases removed from V and 4 bases from J, the gap between germline ends came to 4 bases. The sample belongs to a study of cytotoxic CD8 clonotypes in ibrutinib-treated CLL. TCRdb's copy holds only in-frame clones and misses some; the assay was immunoSEQ multiplex PCR. The data contain fewer than 100,000 clones, about 86% of them singletons. This sequence was found in a human donor with chronic lymphocytic leukemia. This chain connects TRBV7-9 to TRBJ2-5; unclear D gene. The sample here was PBMCs, taken before ibrutinib treatment. CDR3 region: CASSSLETQYF. In DNA form, the CDR3 reads TGTGCCAGCAGCTCCCTAGAGACCCAGTACTTC.